This T cell receptor (beta chain) was sequenced for a study of T cell repertoires in cytomegalovirus infection. About the study: Public TCR beta signatures marked donors with CMV infection and the matching HLA.

Study-wide points: Ex vivo, HLA-C-restricted CMV-specific TCR beta clonotypes prevailed over the rest of the response. Of the TCR beta families, the public ones yielded a cumulative frequency that identified carriers of CMV plus the relevant HLA.

TCRdb re-analysed the reads in MiXCR, keeping a single row per CDR3 protein. The repertoire holds hundreds of thousands of distinct CDR3 sequences, with 24% as singletons. This clonotype was seen more than once but under ten times. Its antigen is not known. Germline V lookup: CDR1 SGHVS, CDR2 FNYEAQ. The CDR3 length is 15 residues. Trimming stripped 4 bases from V and 9 bases from J, with 19 bases between. This sequence was found in a human donor in good health (CMV status not recorded). Some clones in this sample may be carry-over from other donors' samples. The sequenced sample was CD8+ T cells from PBMCs. This chain connects TRBV7-6 to TRBJ2-1; TRBD1 is a possible D gene (6 bases). The CDR3 loop is CASSWGVDSESEQFF. The CDR3 nucleotides are TGTGCCAGCAGCTGGGGCGTGGACAGCGAATCTGAGCAGTTCTTC.